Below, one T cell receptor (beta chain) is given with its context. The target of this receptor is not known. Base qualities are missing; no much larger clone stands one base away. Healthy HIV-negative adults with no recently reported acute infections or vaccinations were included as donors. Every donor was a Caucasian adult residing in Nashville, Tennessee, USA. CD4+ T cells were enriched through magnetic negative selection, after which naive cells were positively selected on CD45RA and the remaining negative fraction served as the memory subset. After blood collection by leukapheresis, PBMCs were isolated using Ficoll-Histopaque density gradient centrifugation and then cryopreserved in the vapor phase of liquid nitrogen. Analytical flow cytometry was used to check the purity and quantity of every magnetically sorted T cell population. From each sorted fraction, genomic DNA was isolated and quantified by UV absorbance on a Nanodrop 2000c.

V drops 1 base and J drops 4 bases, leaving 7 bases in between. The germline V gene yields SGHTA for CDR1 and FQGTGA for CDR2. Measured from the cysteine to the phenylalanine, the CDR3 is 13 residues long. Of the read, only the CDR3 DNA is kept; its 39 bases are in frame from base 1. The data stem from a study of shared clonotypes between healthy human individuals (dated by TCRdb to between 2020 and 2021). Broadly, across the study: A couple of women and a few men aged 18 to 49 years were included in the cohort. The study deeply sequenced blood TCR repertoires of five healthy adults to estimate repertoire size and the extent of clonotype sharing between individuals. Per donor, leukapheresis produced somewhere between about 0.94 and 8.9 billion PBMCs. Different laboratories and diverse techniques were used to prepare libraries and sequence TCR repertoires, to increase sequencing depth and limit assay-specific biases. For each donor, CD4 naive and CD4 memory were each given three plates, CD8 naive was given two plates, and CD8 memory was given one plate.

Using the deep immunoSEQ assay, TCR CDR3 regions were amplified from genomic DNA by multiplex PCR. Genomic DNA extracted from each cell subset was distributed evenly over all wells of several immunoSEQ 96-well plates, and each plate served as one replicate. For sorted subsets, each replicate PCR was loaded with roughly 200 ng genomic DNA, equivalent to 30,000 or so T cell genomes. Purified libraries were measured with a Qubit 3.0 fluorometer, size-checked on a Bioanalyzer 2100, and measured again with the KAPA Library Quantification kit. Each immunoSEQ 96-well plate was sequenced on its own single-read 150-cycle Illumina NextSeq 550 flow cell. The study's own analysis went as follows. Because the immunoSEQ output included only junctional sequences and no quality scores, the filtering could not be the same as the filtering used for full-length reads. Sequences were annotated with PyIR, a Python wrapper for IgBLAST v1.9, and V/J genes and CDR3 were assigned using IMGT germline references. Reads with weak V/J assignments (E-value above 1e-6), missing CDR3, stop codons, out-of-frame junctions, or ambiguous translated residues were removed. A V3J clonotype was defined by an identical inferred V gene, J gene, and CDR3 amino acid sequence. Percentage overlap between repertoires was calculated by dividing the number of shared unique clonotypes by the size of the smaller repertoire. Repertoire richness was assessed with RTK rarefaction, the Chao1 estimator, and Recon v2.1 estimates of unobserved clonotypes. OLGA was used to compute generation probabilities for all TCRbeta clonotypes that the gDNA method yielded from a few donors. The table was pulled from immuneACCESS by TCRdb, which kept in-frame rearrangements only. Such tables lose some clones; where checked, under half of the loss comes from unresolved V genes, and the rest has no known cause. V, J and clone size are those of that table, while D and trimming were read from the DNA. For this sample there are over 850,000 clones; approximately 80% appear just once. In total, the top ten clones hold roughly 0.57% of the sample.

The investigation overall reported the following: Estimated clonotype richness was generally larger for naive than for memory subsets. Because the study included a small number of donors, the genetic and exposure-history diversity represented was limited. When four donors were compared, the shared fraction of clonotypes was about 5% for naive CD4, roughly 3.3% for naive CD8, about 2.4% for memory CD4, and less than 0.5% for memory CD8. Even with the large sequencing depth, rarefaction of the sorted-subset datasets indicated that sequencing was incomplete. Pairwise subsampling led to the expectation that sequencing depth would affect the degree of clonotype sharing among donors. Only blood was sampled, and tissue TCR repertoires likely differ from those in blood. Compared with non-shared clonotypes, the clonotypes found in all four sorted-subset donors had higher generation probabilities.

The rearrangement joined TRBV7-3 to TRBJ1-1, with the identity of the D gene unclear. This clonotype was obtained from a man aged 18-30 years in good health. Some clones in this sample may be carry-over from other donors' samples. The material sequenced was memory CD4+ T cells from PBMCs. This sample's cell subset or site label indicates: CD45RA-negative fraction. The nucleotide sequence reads TGTGCCAGCAGCTTAAGGACGAGCACTGAAGCTTTCTTT. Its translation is CASSLRTSTEAFF.